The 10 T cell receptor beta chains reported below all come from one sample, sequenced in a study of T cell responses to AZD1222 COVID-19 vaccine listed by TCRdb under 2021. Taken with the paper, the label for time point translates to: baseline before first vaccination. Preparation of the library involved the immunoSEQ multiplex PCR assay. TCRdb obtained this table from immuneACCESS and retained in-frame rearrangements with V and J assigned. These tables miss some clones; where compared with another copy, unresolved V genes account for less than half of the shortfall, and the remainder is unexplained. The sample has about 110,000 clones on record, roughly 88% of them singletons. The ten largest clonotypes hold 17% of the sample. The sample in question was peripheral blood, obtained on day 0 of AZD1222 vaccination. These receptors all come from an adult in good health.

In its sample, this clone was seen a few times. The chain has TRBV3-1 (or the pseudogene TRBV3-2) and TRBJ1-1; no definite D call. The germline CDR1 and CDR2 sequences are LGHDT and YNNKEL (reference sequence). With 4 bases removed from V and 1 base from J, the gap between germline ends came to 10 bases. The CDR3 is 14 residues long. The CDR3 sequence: CASSRVRGNTEAFF. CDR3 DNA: TGTGCCAGCAGCCGAGTCCGGGGGAACACTGAAGCTTTCTTT.

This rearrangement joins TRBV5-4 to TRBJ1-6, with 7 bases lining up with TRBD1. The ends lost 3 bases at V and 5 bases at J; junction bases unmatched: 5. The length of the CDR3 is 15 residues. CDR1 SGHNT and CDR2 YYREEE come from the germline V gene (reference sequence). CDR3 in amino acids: CASSSGQTNNSPLHF. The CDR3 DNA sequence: TGTGCCAGCAGCTCGGGACAGACAAATAATTCACCCCTCCACTTT.

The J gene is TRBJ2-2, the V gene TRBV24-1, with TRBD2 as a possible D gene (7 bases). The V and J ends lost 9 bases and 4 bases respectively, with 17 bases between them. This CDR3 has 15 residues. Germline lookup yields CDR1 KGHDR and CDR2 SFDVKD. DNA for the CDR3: TGTGCCACCGAGGGCGGGGGCTCGGGCACCGGGGAGCTGTTTTTT. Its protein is CATEGGGSGTGELFF.

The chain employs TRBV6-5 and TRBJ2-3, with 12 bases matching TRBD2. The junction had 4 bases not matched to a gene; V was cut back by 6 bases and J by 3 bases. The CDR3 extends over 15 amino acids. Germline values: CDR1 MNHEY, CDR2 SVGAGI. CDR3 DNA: TGTGCCAGCAGCCTAGCGGGAGGGCTAACAGATACGCAGTATTTT. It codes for CASSLAGGLTDTQYF.

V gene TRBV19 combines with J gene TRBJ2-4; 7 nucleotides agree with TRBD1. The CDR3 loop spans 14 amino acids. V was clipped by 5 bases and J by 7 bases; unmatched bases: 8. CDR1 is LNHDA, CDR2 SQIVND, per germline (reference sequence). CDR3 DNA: TGTGCCAGTAGTTCCCGACAGGGTGTCAACATTCAGTACTTC. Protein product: CASSSRQGVNIQYF.

CDR3 amino acids: CASSRDRVYGYTF. CDR3 DNA sequence: TGTGCCAGCAGCCGGGACAGGGTCTATGGCTACACCTTC. V is TRBV5-6 and J is TRBJ1-2; 9 bases map to TRBD1. The V segment lost 4 bases and the J segment 4 bases; nucleotides outside the gene matches: 2. Germline V gives CDR1 SGHDT, CDR2 YYEEEE. The CDR3 totals 13 residues.

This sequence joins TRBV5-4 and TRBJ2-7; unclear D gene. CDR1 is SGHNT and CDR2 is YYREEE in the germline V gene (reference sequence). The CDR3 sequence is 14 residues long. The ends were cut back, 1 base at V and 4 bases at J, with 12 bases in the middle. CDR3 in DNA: TGTGCCAGCAGCTTGTTACCCCCGTTGTACGAGCAGTACGTC. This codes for CASSLLPPLYEQYV.

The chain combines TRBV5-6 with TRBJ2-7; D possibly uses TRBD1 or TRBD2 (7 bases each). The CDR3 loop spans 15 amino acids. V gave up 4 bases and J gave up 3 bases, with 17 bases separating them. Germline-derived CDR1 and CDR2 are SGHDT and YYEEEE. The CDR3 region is CASSPTGRDYYEQYF. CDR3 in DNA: TGTGCCAGCAGCCCGACAGGGAGGGATTACTACGAGCAGTACTTC.

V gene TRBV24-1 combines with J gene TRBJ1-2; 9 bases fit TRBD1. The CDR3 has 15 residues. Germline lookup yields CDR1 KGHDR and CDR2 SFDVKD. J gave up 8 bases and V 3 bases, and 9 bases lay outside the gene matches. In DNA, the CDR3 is TGTGCCACCAGTGATGGGGGACAGGGAGGGTCCGGCTACACCTTC. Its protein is CATSDGGQGGSGYTF.

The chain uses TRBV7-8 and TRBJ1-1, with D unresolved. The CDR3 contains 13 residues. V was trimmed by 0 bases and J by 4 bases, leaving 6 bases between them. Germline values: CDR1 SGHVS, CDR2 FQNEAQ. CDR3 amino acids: CASSLAGPTEAFF. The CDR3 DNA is TGTGCCAGCAGCTTAGCAGGGCCCACTGAAGCTTTCTTT.